Following are 32 T cell receptor beta chains from one sample sequenced in a study of T cells in Graves' hyperthyroidism and ophthalmopathy. The source material, RNA transcripts, was used to amplify TCR beta CDR3 regions. The TCR CDR3 was amplified in a first-round RT-PCR using the HTBI primer set. One entry per CDR3 protein, called by TCRdb with MiXCR from the multiplex PCR reads. The sample contains 150,000 to 200,000 distinct CDR3 sequences, about a tenth of which appear only once. The material sequenced was blood. The receptors were gathered from a woman aged 18-29 years with Graves' hyperthyroidism that later progressed to Graves' ophthalmopathy.

This clonotype occurred many times. This chain links TRBV7-9 with TRBJ2-1; 9 nucleotides line up with TRBD2. This CDR3 has 15 amino acids. V was pared by 3 bases and J by 9 bases, with 9 bases of the junction left unmatched. Germline V gene data show CDR1 as SEHNR and CDR2 as FQNEAQ (reference sequence). This CDR3 is CASSFMGLAWPEQFF. CDR3 DNA: TGTGCCAGCAGCTTTATGGGACTAGCATGGCCTGAGCAGTTCTTC. Complete variable domain (other parts from reference TRBV7-9 and TRBJ2-1): DTGVSQNPRHKITKRGQNVTFRCDPISEHNRLYWYRQTLGQGPEFLTYFQNEAQLEKSRLLSDRFSAERPKGSFSTLEIQRTEQGDSAMYLCASSFMGLAWPEQFFGPGTRLTVL.

This clonotype was seen ten or more times. The chain has TRBV2 and TRBJ1-1; D gene ambiguous. Germline CDR1 and CDR2: SNHLY and FYNNEI. The CDR3 contains 13 residues. Trimming removed 4 bases at V and 1 base at J, with 7 bases between. CDR3 residues: CASSGNRNTEAFF. CDR3 DNA sequence: TGTGCCAGCAGTGGAAACAGGAACACTGAAGCTTTCTTT.

This clonotype was seen at least ten times. This chain connects TRBV20-1 to TRBJ1-4, with TRBD1 as a possible D gene (6 bases). V was clipped by 0 bases and J by 7 bases, with 18 bases between them. From germline, CDR1 is DFQATT and CDR2 SNEGSKA (reference sequence). There are 16 residues in the CDR3. The CDR3: CSARDEARARGEKLFF. DNA for the CDR3: TGCAGTGCTAGAGATGAGGCGAGGGCCAGGGGTGAAAAACTGTTTTTT.

The chain couples TRBV6-1 to TRBJ1-5; 9 bases are shared with TRBD1. From germline, CDR1 is MNHNS and CDR2 SASEGT. The CDR3 contains 13 residues. The ends lost 3 bases at V and 11 bases at J; junction bases unmatched: 5. CDR3 region: CASSEGQGTAQHF. CDR3 nucleotides: TGTGCCAGCAGTGAGGGACAGGGAACGGCCCAGCATTTT.

A single count supports this clonotype. A much more abundant neighbour one base away suggests this may be a read error. The V gene is TRBV20-1, the J gene TRBJ2-5; no clear D. Germline V gene lookup returns CDR1 DFQATT and CDR2 SNEGSKA (reference sequence). This CDR3 has 17 amino acids. The chain's CDR3 is CSVRAPSRTLYQETQYF. Written as DNA, the CDR3 is TGCAGTGTTAGAGCTCCCTCGCGGACGCTTTACCAAGAGACCCAGTACTTC.

The V gene is TRBV7-9, the J gene TRBJ2-2, with 8 nucleotides matching TRBD2. The CDR3 is 14 amino acids. The V and J ends lost 7 bases and 5 bases, in that order; junction bases with no gene match: 6. Per the germline V gene, CDR1 is SEHNR and CDR2 is FQNEAQ (reference sequence). In DNA form, the CDR3 reads TGTGCCAGCATCCAGGGCGGGGGGACCGGGGAGCTGTTTTTT. Residues: CASIQGGGTGELFF.

Remarks on this clonotype: Since a much larger clone is just one base distant, this may be a read error. The chain has TRBV7-9 and TRBJ1-4; the D gene is possibly TRBD1 (5 bases). Germline loops: CDR1 SEHNR, CDR2 FQNEAQ (reference sequence). The CDR3 consists of 14 residues. CDR3 loop: CASSLAGGNEKPFF. CDR3 DNA sequence: TGTGCCAGCAGCTTAGCGGGGGGTAATGAAAAACCGTTTTTT.

CDR3: CASSIDPPARASNQPQHF. As DNA, the CDR3 is TGTGCCAGTAGTATAGATCCCCCCGCCAGGGCCAGCAATCAGCCCCAGCATTTT. The chain has TRBV19 and TRBJ1-5; weak D call: TRBD1 (5 bases). V was shortened by 0 bases and J by 1 base, with 16 bases between the two germline ends. This CDR3 comprises 18 residues. From germline, CDR1 is LNHDA and CDR2 SQIVND (reference sequence).

This clonotype has a count of ten or more. This chain uses TRBV20-1 with TRBJ2-7; D unclear. Per germline, CDR1 DFQATT and CDR2 SNEGSKA (reference sequence). V lost 4 bases, J lost 2 bases, and 12 bases lay in between. The CDR3 is 13 amino acids. CDR3 bases: TGCAGTGCTATCCAAGGACCTACCTACGAGCAGTACTTC. Amino acid sequence: CSAIQGPTYEQYF.

This clonotype was recorded many times. The chain uses TRBV30 and TRBJ1-1; D unclear. The CDR3 sequence is 14 residues long. Between the trimmed V and J ends, which lost 2 bases and 4 bases, there was a span of 14 bases. In germline, CDR1 is GTSNPN, CDR2 SVGIG (reference sequence). The DNA of the CDR3 is TGTGCCTGGAGTAGGCGAGTTCGGGGCACTGAAGCTTTCTTT. Translated, it gives CAWSRRVRGTEAFF.

On this clonotype: This could be a read error, since a much larger clone is one nucleotide away. The gene calls are TRBV18 and TRBJ2-7; no clear D. The CDR3 is 12 amino acids. Germline V CDR1 and CDR2: KGHSH, LQKENI. The DNA of the CDR3 is TGTGCCAGCTCACCTAATCCCTACGGGCAGTACTTC. This translates into CASSPNPYGQYF.

This clonotype was recorded at least ten times. The chain carries TRBV3-1 and TRBJ2-5; tentative D call: TRBD1 (6 bases). Trimming cost V 2 bases and J 4 bases, with 14 bases left between them. The germline V gene encodes CDR1 LGHDT and CDR2 YNNKEL (reference sequence). This CDR3 has 15 residues. The CDR3 protein is CASSQYTGTAETQYF. For the CDR3, the DNA is TGTGCCAGCAGCCAATATACAGGGACCGCAGAGACCCAGTACTTC.

This clonotype was detected a few times. The V gene is TRBV6-1, the J gene TRBJ2-1, with D hard to call. This CDR3 contains 13 residues. V was clipped by 0 bases and J by 7 bases, with 7 bases between them. Germline V lookup: CDR1 MNHNS, CDR2 SASEGT. In DNA form, the CDR3 reads TGTGCCAGCAGTGAAGCGGAAGTTAATGAGCAGTTCTTC. Its protein product is CASSEAEVNEQFF.

V is TRBV29-1 and J is TRBJ1-2; perhaps TRBD1 as D (6 bases). CDR3 size: 10 residues. Germline assignment: CDR1 SQVTM and CDR2 ANQGSEA. CDR3 nucleotides: TGCAACCCGGCAGGGGATGGCTACACCTTC. Translating gives CNPAGDGYTF. The whole variable domain, remainder taken from reference TRBV29-1 and TRBJ1-2, is SAVISQKPSRDICQRGTSLTIQCQVDSQVTMMFWYRQQPGQSLTLIATANQGSEATYESGFVIDKFPISRPNLTFSTLTVSNMSPEDSSIYLCNPAGDGYTFGSGTRLTVV.

This clonotype was recorded many times. The chain combines TRBV4-1 with TRBJ2-7, with D hard to call. V was shortened by 5 bases and J by 3 bases, with 17 bases between the two germline ends. CDR1 and CDR2 (germline): MGHRA, YSYEKL. The CDR3 totals 15 residues. The CDR3: CASSSVEGIVYEQYF. The CDR3 coding sequence is TGCGCCAGCAGCTCGGTAGAAGGGATCGTCTACGAGCAGTACTTC.

This clonotype was detected only a few times. V usage is TRBV12-3 or TRBV12-4 and J usage is TRBJ1-1; D not resolved. Between the trimmed V and J ends, which lost 3 bases and 10 bases, there was a span of 18 bases. This CDR3 region has 14 residues. CDR3 residues: CASSFLPTDPGAFF. The CDR3 coding sequence is TGTGCCAGCAGTTTCCTCCCGACCGACCCTGGAGCTTTCTTT.

This clonotype was detected ten times or more. The chain links TRBV30 to TRBJ1-5; tentatively, D is TRBD1 (6 bases). The CDR3 is made up of 13 amino acids. Germline CDR1 GTSNPN, CDR2 SVGIG (reference sequence). V was trimmed by 2 bases and J by 6 bases, leaving 11 bases between them. The CDR3 here is CAWSLQGSQPQHF. CDR3 DNA sequence: TGTGCCTGGAGTTTGCAGGGGAGTCAGCCCCAGCATTTT.

There are many counts of this clonotype. The chain links TRBV6-1 to TRBJ1-1; 11 positions agree with TRBD1. The CDR3 is 13 amino acids. Germline V gene sequence: CDR1 MNHNS, CDR2 SASEGT. J gave up 10 bases and V 6 bases, and 7 bases lay outside the gene matches. CDR3 residues: CASSWTGGSGAFF. The CDR3 DNA follows: TGTGCCAGCAGCTGGACAGGGGGCAGTGGAGCTTTCTTT.

This clonotype has ten or more counts. The chain combines TRBV30 with TRBJ1-2, with D possibly matching TRBD1 (5 bases). Trimming took 4 bases from V and 5 from J, leaving 11 bases between them. The CDR3 has 12 amino acids. CDR1 and CDR2 (germline): GTSNPN, SVGIG (reference sequence). The CDR3 is CAWTTGLYGYTF. DNA of the CDR3: TGTGCCTGGACGACGGGGCTATATGGCTACACCTTC.

In its sample, this clonotype was seen many times. The chain combines TRBV28 with TRBJ1-1; D is undetermined. The CDR3 consists of 16 residues. Germline V gene data show CDR1 as MDHEN and CDR2 as SYDVKM. The V gene lost 5 bases and the J gene lost 5 bases, with 21 bases spanning the gap. CDR3 loop: CASSARSWTMWTEAFF. Written as DNA, the CDR3 is TGTGCCAGCAGTGCCCGATCGTGGACGATGTGGACTGAAGCTTTCTTT. Based on the CDR3 plus reference TRBV28 and TRBJ1-1, the full variable domain is DVKVTQSSRYLVKRTGEKVFLECVQDMDHENMFWYRQDPGLGLRLIYFSYDVKMKEKGDIPEGYSVSREKKERFSLILESASTNQTSMYLCASSARSWTMWTEAFFGQGTRLTVV.

This clonotype came up a few times. The V gene is TRBV9, the J gene TRBJ2-5, with TRBD2 identical over 12 bases. V was pared by 4 bases and J by 4 bases, with 5 bases of the junction left unmatched. The CDR3 is 15 amino acids. Looked up from germline, CDR1 is SGDLS and CDR2 is YYNGEE. The CDR3 spells CASSRTSGIGETQYF. The CDR3 DNA reads as TGTGCCAGCAGCCGGACTAGCGGGATCGGAGAGACCCAGTACTTC. Supplemented by reference TRBV9 and TRBJ2-5, the full variable domain reads DSGVTQTPKHLITATGQRVTLRCSPRSGDLSVYWYQQSLDQGLQFLIQYYNGEERAKGNILERFSAQQFPDLHSELNLSSLELGDSALYFCASSRTSGIGETQYFGPGTRLLVL.

Details on this clonotype: A much larger clone differs by one base, so this may be a read error. V usage is TRBV20-1 and J usage is TRBJ2-7, with 9 bases identical to TRBD2. The DNA end is more similar to TRBJ2-1, so the J call may be wrong. The CDR3 loop spans 14 amino acids. CDR1 is DFQATT, CDR2 SNEGSKA, per germline (reference sequence). CDR3 DNA sequence: TGCAGTGCTAGGTCTAGCGGGACAACCTACGAGCAGTTCTTC. This codes for CSARSSGTTYEQFF.

This clonotype showed up many times. This chain uses TRBV6-1 with TRBJ2-5; 7 bases are shared with TRBD1. V shed 2 bases, J shed 4 bases, and the junction held 7 bases outside the gene matches. CDR3 length equals 15 residues. The V gene's germline CDR1 is MNHNS and CDR2 SASEGT. CDR3 residues: CASSENRAGGETQYF. The CDR3 bases are TGTGCCAGCAGTGAAAATAGGGCAGGGGGAGAGACCCAGTACTTC.

This clonotype was counted many times. The chain carries TRBV28 and TRBJ1-2; tentatively, D is TRBD1 (6 bases). Trimming removed 2 bases from V and 3 bases from J, with 22 bases in between. This CDR3 has 18 residues. Germline CDR1 is MDHEN and CDR2 is SYDVKM. The CDR3 reads CASSLGGPGSNGDYGYTF. The CDR3 bases are TGTGCCAGCAGTTTAGGGGGCCCGGGATCAAACGGGGACTATGGCTACACCTTC.

This clonotype was detected ten times or more. This rearrangement joins TRBV7-2 to TRBJ2-3, with 10 nucleotides matching TRBD2. Germline V CDR1 and CDR2: SGHTA, FQGNSA. CDR3 size: 21 residues. J gave up 2 bases and V 4 bases, and 21 bases lay outside the gene matches. As DNA, the CDR3 is TGTGCCAGCAGCTCTCGGCGTGCTGGCGGGGCTAGCGGGGGCTTCACAGATACGCAGTATTTT. Translation gives CASSSRRAGGASGGFTDTQYF.

This clonotype was observed many times. The V gene is TRBV19, the J gene TRBJ1-2; no clear D gene. Trimming removed 1 base at V and 4 bases at J, with 7 bases between. The CDR3 is 13 residues long. Germline CDR1 and CDR2: LNHDA and SQIVND (reference sequence). CDR3 DNA: TGTGCCAGTAGTATAGGCAGAGTCTATGGCTACACCTTC. Amino acid sequence: CASSIGRVYGYTF.

In this sample, this clonotype turned up many times. This chain joins TRBV5-1 and TRBJ2-7, with 8 nucleotides matching TRBD2. CDR1 and CDR2 from the germline V gene are SGHRS and YFSETQ. J gave up 7 bases and V 4 bases, and 16 bases lay outside the gene matches. The CDR3 has 16 amino acids. CDR3 nucleotide sequence: TGCGCCAGCAGCCAAACCCAAGGAGCGGGAGTAGGGGAGCAGTACTTC. Amino acids: CASSQTQGAGVGEQYF.

There are many counts of this clonotype. The chain recombines TRBV20-1 with TRBJ2-2; maybe TRBD1 (5 bases). Deletions cut 3 bases from V and 2 bases from J, with 13 bases between. CDR1 and CDR2 (germline): DFQATT, SNEGSKA (reference sequence). CDR3 length equals 15 residues. DNA for the CDR3: TGCAGTGCTAGGGGGTCACAGGCAAACACCGGGGAGCTGTTTTTT. This translates into CSARGSQANTGELFF.

This clonotype has a count of ten or more. The chain couples TRBV30 to TRBJ1-1, with a weak D call TRBD1 (5 bases). The germline V and J ends were trimmed by 4 bases and 11 bases, with 20 bases remaining between them. The CDR3 runs 13 residues. The germline CDR1 and CDR2 sequences are GTSNPN and SVGIG (reference sequence). The CDR3 spells CAWTPRQPYGAFF. CDR3 bases: TGTGCCTGGACCCCCCGACAGCCGTACGGGGCTTTCTTT.

This clonotype was found a few times. The chain combines TRBV19 with TRBJ2-2; no clear D gene. The CDR3 sequence is 16 residues long. Germline CDR1 is LNHDA and CDR2 is SQIVND (reference sequence). Trimming took 1 base from V and 3 from J, leaving 12 bases between them. In nucleotides, the CDR3 is TGTGCCAGTAGTATAGTCTGGGGTGTGGACACCGGGGAGCTGTTTTTT. This encodes CASSIVWGVDTGELFF. Based on the CDR3 plus reference TRBV19 and TRBJ2-2, the full variable domain is DGGITQSPKYLFRKEGQNVTLSCEQNLNHDAMYWYRQDPGQGLRLIYYSQIVNDFQKGDIAEGYSVSREKKESFPLTVTSAQKNPTAFYLCASSIVWGVDTGELFFGEGSRLTVL.

This clonotype was seen ten or more times. The genes are TRBV7-9 and TRBJ2-7, with D possibly being TRBD1 or TRBD2 (5 bases each). This CDR3 region has 13 residues. Per germline, CDR1 SEHNR and CDR2 FQNEAQ (reference sequence). V was pared by 7 bases and J by 6 bases, with 16 bases between. CDR3 amino acids: CASMYEGLGEQYF. The CDR3 nucleotides read TGTGCCAGCATGTACGAGGGGCTTGGCGAGCAGTACTTC.

This clonotype has at least ten counts. This chain uses TRBV3-1 with TRBJ2-1; 7 bases fit TRBD2. Germline V CDR1 and CDR2: LGHDT, YNNKEL (reference sequence). V gave up 4 bases and J gave up 6 bases; unmatched junction bases: 3. The CDR3 totals 13 residues. CDR3 sequence (DNA): TGTGCCAGCAGCCCACGGACTAGCAATGAGCAGTTCTTC. It yields the protein CASSPRTSNEQFF.